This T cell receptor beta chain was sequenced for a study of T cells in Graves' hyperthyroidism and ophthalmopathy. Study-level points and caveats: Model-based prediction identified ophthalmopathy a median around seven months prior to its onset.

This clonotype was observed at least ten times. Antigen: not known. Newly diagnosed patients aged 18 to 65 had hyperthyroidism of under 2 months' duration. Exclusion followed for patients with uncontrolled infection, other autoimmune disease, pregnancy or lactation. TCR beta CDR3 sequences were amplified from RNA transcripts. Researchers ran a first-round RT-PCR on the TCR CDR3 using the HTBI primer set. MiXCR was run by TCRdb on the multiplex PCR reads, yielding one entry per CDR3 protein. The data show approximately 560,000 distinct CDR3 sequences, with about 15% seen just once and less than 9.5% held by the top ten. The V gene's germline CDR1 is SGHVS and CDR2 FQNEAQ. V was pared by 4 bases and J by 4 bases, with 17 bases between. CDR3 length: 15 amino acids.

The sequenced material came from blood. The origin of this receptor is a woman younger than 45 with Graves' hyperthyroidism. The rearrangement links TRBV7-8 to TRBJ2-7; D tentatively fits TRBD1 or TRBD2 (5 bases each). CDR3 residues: CASSSRDGYGYEQYF. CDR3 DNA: TGTGCCAGCAGCTCCCGGGACGGATATGGGTACGAGCAGTACTTC.